This TCR beta chain comes out of a study of blood T cell repertoires in COVID-19. On the study more broadly: PBMCs, B-cell-depleted T cells, or T cells provided the cDNA or gDNA that made up the material.

As originally analysed: Reference gene primers were amplified, and this amplification served to estimate nucleated cell counts. Using immunoSEQ multiplex PCR, the repertoire was profiled, and TCRdb retains in-frame clones only, with some absent. V and J calls plus clone size are reproduced from that table; the DNA served to infer D and trimming. There are more than 150,000 clones in the sample; 65% to 90% occur only once, and roughly 8.2% lies in the top ten. The CDR3 runs to 16 residues. Trimming left V 1 base short and J 6 bases short, with 19 bases between. The germline gives CDR1 SGHAT, CDR2 FQNNGV.

This sequence joins TRBV11-2 and TRBJ2-7, with D perhaps TRBD1 (5 bases). The receptor was isolated from a man aged 60 to 75 with acute or convalescent COVID-19. The sample was peripheral blood. The CDR3 DNA reads TGTGCCAGCAGCTTAGTACGGCCAGGGCTTATTGGCGAGCAGTACTTC. Translated, it gives CASSLVRPGLIGEQYF.